The sequence of this TCR beta chain was determined in a study of T cell changes during pregnancy in multiple sclerosis. This clone was seen more than once but under ten times. Measured with immunoSEQ multiplex PCR; TCRdb has only the in-frame clones, and not every one. The sample shows around 56,000 clones, 91% of them seen only once. The TCR originated in a female donor with multiple sclerosis, enrolled in a pregnancy study. The sequences come from CD4+ T cells from peripheral blood mononuclear cells, collected in the first trimester of pregnancy.

In nucleotides, the CDR3 is TGTGCCAGCAGCTTAGGACAGGGGGCGAACACCGGGGAGCTGTTTTTT. Amino acid sequence: CASSLGQGANTGELFF. The V gene is TRBV7-2, the J gene TRBJ2-2; TRBD1 matches 9 bases. The CDR3 length is 16 residues. The germline V gene has CDR1 SGHTA and CDR2 FQGNSA. J was trimmed by 0 bases and V by 1 base; bases with no gene match: 0.